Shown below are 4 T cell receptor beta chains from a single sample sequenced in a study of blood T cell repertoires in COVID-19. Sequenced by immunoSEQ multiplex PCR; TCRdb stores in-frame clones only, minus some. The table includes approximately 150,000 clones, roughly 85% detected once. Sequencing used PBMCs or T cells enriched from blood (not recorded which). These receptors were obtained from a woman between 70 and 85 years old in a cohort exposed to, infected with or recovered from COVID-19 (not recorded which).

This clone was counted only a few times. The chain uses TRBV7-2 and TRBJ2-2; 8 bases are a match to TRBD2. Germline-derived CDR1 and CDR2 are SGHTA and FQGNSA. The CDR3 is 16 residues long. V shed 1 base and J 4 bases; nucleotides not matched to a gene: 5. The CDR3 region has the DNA TGTGCCAGCAGCTTAGGGGGGACTAGTATCACCGGGGAGCTGTTTTTT. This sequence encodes CASSLGGTSITGELFF.

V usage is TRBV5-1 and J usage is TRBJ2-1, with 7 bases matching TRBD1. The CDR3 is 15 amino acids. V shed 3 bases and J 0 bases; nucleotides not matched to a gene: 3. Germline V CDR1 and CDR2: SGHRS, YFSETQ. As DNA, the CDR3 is TGCGCCAGCAGCTCTACAGGGGCCTCCTACAATGAGCAGTTCTTC. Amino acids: CASSSTGASYNEQFF. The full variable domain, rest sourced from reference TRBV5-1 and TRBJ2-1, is KAGVTQTPRYLIKTRGQQVTLSCSPISGHRSVSWYQQTPGQGLQFLFEYFSETQRNKGNFPGRFSGRQFSNSRSEMNVSTLELGDSALYLCASSSTGASYNEQFFGPGTRLTVL.

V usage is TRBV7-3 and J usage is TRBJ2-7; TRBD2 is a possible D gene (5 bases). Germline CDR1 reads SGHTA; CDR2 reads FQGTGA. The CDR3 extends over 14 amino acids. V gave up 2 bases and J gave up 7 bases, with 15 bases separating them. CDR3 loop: CASSLYLAPLEQYF. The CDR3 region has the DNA TGTGCCAGCAGCTTATATCTAGCCCCCCTTGAGCAGTACTTC.

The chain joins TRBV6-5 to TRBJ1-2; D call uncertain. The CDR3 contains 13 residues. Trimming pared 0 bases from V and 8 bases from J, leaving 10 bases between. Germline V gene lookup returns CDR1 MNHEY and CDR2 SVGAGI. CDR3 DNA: TGTGCCAGCAGTTACTCAGCAGGAAGGGGCTACACCTTC. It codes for CASSYSAGRGYTF.